A selection of T cell receptor beta chains follows, all from one sample in a study of blood T cell repertoires in COVID-19. The table came from immunoSEQ multiplex PCR; TCRdb's copy has only in-frame clones and leaves some out. This sample has around 81,000 clones, with 70% to 90% found just once. Sequencing used peripheral blood. These TCRs come from a man in his forties or fifties with acute or convalescent COVID-19. Each CDR3 is given with its conserved first and last residue. Each record gives: D gene, J gene, CDR3 length, V gene, clone size, CDR3 DNA, CDR3 protein. D genes are given only for firm matches. Rows may omit the clone size; those that give it use once, few, many or a size class.

TRBD1 TRBJ1-2 13 TRBV28 - TGTGCCAGCGGGACAGGGGGCCTTGATGGCTACACCTTC CASGTGGLDGYTF
TRBD1 TRBJ2-1 15 TRBV11-2 many TGTGCCAGCAGCTGGGGGGGGACAGGGTACAATGAGCAGTTCTTC CASSWGGTGYNEQFF
- TRBJ2-2 16 TRBV7-8 - TGTGCCAGCAGCTTAGGACTAGTATCCCTTCCCGGGGAGCTGTTTTTT CASSLGLVSLPGELFF
TRBD2 TRBJ2-7 15 TRBV6-5 - TGTGCCAGCAGCCCCCAGGGGACTAGCGGCTACGAGCAGTACTTC CASSPQGTSGYEQYF
TRBD1 TRBJ2-2 14 TRBV10-3 - TGTGCCGCGCAGACAGGGGCGAACACCGGGGAGCTGTTTTTT CAAQTGANTGELFF
TRBD1 TRBJ2-3 18 TRBV7-2 - TGTGCCAGCAGCCCCCGTACCGGGACAGCGGCCCGCACAGATACGCAGTATTTT CASSPRTGTAARTDTQYF
- TRBJ1-1 13 TRBV19 once TGTGCCAGTAGTGTAACGAGGAACACTGAAGCTTTCTTT CASSVTRNTEAFF
TRBD1 TRBJ1-2 15 TRBV5-6 - TGTGCCAGCAGCTTGGGTCACAGGGGAGTAGATGGCTACACCTTC CASSLGHRGVDGYTF
TRBD1 TRBJ2-1 17 TRBV28 few TGTGCCAGCAGTCACCACGGACAGGGGGCGATGGTGAATGAGCAGTTCTTC CASSHHGQGAMVNEQFF
- TRBJ2-1 16 TRBV5-1 - TGCGCCAGCAGCTTGGGCGGGACCCCGAACTACAATGAGCAGTTCTTC CASSLGGTPNYNEQFF
- TRBJ2-7 15 TRBV19 - TGTGCCAGTAGTATAGCCTCAGGGGGAGGCTACGAGCAGTACTTC CASSIASGGGYEQYF
- TRBJ1-5 16 TRBV18 - TGTGCCAGCTCACCACCCGCTGCAGGGAGCAATCAGCCCCAGCATTTT CASSPPAAGSNQPQHF
TRBD2 TRBJ2-3 15 TRBV19 - TGTGCCAGTAGTACGCAGCGGGGGGGCACAGATACGCAGTATTTT CASSTQRGGTDTQYF
- TRBJ2-7 13 TRBV5-1 - TGCGCCAGCAGCGCGGACAGCCCCTACGAGCAGTACTTC CASSADSPYEQYF
TRBD1 TRBJ2-3 14 TRBV4-2 - TGTGCCAGCAGGCAGACGACAGGGGCAGATACGCAGTATTTT CASRQTTGADTQYF
TRBD2 TRBJ2-5 13 TRBV29-1 - TGCAGCGTTGAGGCGGGGGGTACCGGGACCCAGTACTTC CSVEAGGTGTQYF
- TRBJ2-4 13 TRBV21-1 few TGTGCCACCAGACATCTAGCCAAAAACATTCAGTACTTC CATRHLAKNIQYF
- TRBJ2-2 15 TRBV2 - TGTGCCAGCAGTGGAGAACGGTCAAACACCGGGGAGCTGTTTTTT CASSGERSNTGELFF
TRBD1 TRBJ1-2 13 TRBV2 - TGTGCCAGCAGTACCCAAGGACAGGCGAGGCCTTGCTTC CASSTQGQARPCF
- TRBJ1-1 16 TRBV15 - TGTGCCACCAGCAGAGCGATCGGACACGCAGGGGCTGAAGCTTTCTTT CATSRAIGHAGAEAFF
- TRBJ2-7 13 TRBV7-9 once TGTGCCAGCAGGGAGAATTGGAGCTCCGAGCAGTACTTC CASRENWSSEQYF
TRBD2 TRBJ2-7 15 TRBV30 once TGTGCCTGGAGAAGTATCCAGCGGGGCTCCTACGAGCAGTACTTC CAWRSIQRGSYEQYF
- TRBJ2-7 12 TRBV28 - TGTGCCAGCAGTCCTGACAGATACGAGCAGTACTTC CASSPDRYEQYF
- TRBJ2-5 15 TRBV5-1 - TGCGCCAGCAGCTTGTCGGCGAGACTACAAGAGACCCAGTACTTC CASSLSARLQETQYF
- TRBJ1-1 14 TRBV6-6 - TGTGCCAGCAGTTACGATGGACAGCCAACTGAAGCTTTCTTT CASSYDGQPTEAFF
TRBD2 TRBJ2-5 16 TRBV5-1 - TGCGCCAGCAGCTCGGGACTAGCGGGAGTATCGGAGACCCAGTACTTC CASSSGLAGVSETQYF
TRBD1 TRBJ2-3 19 TRBV27 - TGTGCCAGCAGTCTAATTCGAAGCCCCGGGACAGGGGGCACAGATACGCAGTATTTT CASSLIRSPGTGGTDTQYF
- TRBJ2-2 15 TRBV4-3 - TGCGCCAGCAGCCAAGGGACTCTCAACACCGGGGAGCTGTTTTTT CASSQGTLNTGELFF
TRBD2 TRBJ2-1 15 TRBV28 - TGTGCCAGCAGTCTGACTAGCGGGTGGGTCGATGAGCAGTTCTTC CASSLTSGWVDEQFF
- TRBJ1-1 13 TRBV19 few TGTGCCAGTAGTAGGACAAGGGACACTGAAGCTTTCTTT CASSRTRDTEAFF
TRBD1 TRBJ1-5 15 TRBV7-2 - TGTGCCAGCAGCTCCGGACAGGGCAGGGGATCAGCCCAGCATTTT CASSSGQGRGSAQHF
TRBD1 TRBJ1-5 16 TRBV4-2 - TGTGCCAGCAGCCAAGATTCCAGGGGGTTGCTTCAGCCCCAGCATTTT CASSQDSRGLLQPQHF
- TRBJ1-1 13 TRBV6-5 - TGTGCCAGCGTGAGAGGGGGAAGAACTGAAGCTTTCTTT CASVRGGRTEAFF
- TRBJ1-5 16 TRBV30 - TGTGCCTGGAGGGGAGAGACAGGAAATAGCAATCAGCCCCAGCATTTT CAWRGETGNSNQPQHF
- TRBJ1-4 12 TRBV2 - TGTGCCAGCAGGTCGGGTTCTGAAAAACTGTTTTTT CASRSGSEKLFF
- TRBJ2-7 13 TRBV6-5 once TGTGCCAGCAGTAACAAGAGGACAGATGAGCAGTACTTC CASSNKRTDEQYF
- TRBJ1-4 15 TRBV19 - TGTGCCAGTAGTATAGGGGCAGGGAGGGATGAAAAACTGTTTTTT CASSIGAGRDEKLFF
TRBD1 TRBJ2-1 15 TRBV28 - TGTGCCAGCAGTTTGGGTGGGACAGGGGTGGATGAGCAGTTCTTC CASSLGGTGVDEQFF
TRBD1 TRBJ2-7 15 TRBV28 - TGTGCCAGCACCCGTGTTGGACAGGGGGGCTACGAGCAGTACTTC CASTRVGQGGYEQYF
TRBD1 TRBJ1-2 14 TRBV30 - TGTGCCTCCCCCGTGAGGGGGCAAGACTATGGCTACACCTTC CASPVRGQDYGYTF
TRBD2 TRBJ2-2 14 TRBV29-1 - TGCAGCGCTACTAGCGGGGGAAACACCGGGGAGCTGTTTTTT CSATSGGNTGELFF
- TRBJ2-1 14 TRBV5-1 - TGCGCCAGCAGCTTGGAGCTAGCTAACAATGAGCAGTTCTTC CASSLELANNEQFF
- TRBJ1-4 15 TRBV30 - TGTGCCTGGAGTTCGGCGGGAACCCACGGAGAAAAACTGTTTTTT CAWSSAGTHGEKLFF
- TRBJ2-2 15 TRBV29-1 few TGCAGCGTTGGGAATATACAGGGGAACACCGGGGAGCTGTTTTTT CSVGNIQGNTGELFF
- TRBJ2-3 12 TRBV24-1 once TGTGCCACCGGGGGCACCACAGATACGCAGTATTTT CATGGTTDTQYF
TRBD1 TRBJ2-5 12 TRBV27 - TGTGCCAGCAGTTACAGGGGACAGACCCAGTACTTC CASSYRGQTQYF
TRBD1 TRBJ2-7 13 TRBV6-5 - TGTGCCAGCGGAGACAGGGGACCCTACGAGCAGTACTTC CASGDRGPYEQYF
- TRBJ2-7 14 TRBV27 - TGTGCCAGCAGAGAAAGACTAGTCTCCAACGAGCAGTACTTC CASRERLVSNEQYF
- TRBJ2-3 15 TRBV29-1 - TGCAGCGTTGAAGTAGCGGCACTTCGCACAGATACGCAGTATTTT CSVEVAALRTDTQYF
TRBD1 TRBJ2-5 14 TRBV28 - TGTGCCAGCAGTTCCCCGGGACAGGGAGAGACCCAGTACTTC CASSSPGQGETQYF